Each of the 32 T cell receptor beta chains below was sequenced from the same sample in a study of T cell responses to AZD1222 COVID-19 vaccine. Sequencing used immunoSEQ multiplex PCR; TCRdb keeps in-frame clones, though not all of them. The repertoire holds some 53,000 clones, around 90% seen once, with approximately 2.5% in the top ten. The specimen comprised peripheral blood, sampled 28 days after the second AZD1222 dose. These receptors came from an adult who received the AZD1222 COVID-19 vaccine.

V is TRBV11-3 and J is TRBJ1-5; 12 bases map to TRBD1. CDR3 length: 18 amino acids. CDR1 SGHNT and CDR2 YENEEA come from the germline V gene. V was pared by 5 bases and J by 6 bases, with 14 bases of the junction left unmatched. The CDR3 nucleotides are TGTGCCAGCAGCCCGGGACAGGGGGCGAGTAGTGATAGTCAGCCCCAGCATTTT. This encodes CASSPGQGASSDSQPQHF.

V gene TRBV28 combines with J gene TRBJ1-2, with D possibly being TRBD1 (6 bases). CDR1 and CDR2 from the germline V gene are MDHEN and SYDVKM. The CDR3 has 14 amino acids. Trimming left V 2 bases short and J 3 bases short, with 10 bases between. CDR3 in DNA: TGTGCCAGCAGTTTAGGGAGGGGGGACTATGGCTACACCTTC. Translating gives CASSLGRGDYGYTF.

The CDR3 bases are TGCGCCAGCAGCTCCGGAGGGACTCAAAACATTCAGTACTTC. The encoded protein is CASSSGGTQNIQYF. The genes are TRBV5-1 and TRBJ2-4; D perhaps matches TRBD2 (6 bases). V was trimmed by 3 bases and J by 5 bases, leaving 12 bases between them. The CDR3 length is 14 residues. Germline assignment: CDR1 SGHRS and CDR2 YFSETQ.

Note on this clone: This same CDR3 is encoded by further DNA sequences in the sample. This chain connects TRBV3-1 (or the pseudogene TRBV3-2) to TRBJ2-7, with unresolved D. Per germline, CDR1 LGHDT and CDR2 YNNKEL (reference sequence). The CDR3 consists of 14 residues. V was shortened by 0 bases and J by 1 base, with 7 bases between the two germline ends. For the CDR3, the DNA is TGTGCCAGCAGCCAAGATCCCTCGTCCTACGAGCAGTACTTC. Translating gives CASSQDPSSYEQYF.

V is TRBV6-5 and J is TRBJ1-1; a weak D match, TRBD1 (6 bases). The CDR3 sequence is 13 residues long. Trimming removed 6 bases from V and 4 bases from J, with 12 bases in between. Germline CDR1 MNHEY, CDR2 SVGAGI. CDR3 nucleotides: TGTGCCAGCAGAGCCAAGGGGGGCACTGAAGCTTTCTTT. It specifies CASRAKGGTEAFF.

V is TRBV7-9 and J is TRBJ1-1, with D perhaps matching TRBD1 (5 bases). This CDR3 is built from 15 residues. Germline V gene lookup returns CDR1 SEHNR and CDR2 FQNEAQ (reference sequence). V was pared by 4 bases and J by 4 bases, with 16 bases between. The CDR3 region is CASSSEGGASTEAFF. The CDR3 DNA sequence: TGTGCCAGCAGCTCGGAAGGTGGGGCAAGCACTGAAGCTTTCTTT.

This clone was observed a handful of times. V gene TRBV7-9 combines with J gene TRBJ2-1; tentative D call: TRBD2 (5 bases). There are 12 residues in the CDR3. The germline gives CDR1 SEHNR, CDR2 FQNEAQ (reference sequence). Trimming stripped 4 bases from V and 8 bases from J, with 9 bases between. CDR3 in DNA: TGTGCCAGCAGCTCACTAGATTATGAGCAGTTCTTC. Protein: CASSSLDYEQFF.

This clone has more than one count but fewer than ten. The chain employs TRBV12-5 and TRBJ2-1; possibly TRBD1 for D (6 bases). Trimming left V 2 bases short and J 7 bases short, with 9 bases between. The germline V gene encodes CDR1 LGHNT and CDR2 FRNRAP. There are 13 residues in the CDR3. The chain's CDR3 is CASGLPGTNEQFF. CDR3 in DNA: TGTGCTAGTGGTTTGCCGGGGACAAATGAGCAGTTCTTC.

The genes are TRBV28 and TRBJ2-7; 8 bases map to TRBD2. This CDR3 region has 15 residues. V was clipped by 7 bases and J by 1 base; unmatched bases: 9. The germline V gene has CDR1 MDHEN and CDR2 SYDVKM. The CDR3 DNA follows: TGTGCCAGCACCACGGCGGGACTAGGATCCTACGAGCAGTACTTC. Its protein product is CASTTAGLGSYEQYF.

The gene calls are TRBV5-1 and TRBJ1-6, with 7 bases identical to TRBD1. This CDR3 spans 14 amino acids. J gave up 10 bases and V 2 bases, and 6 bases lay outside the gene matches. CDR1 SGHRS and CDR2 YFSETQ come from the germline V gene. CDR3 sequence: CASSFGTDVSPLHF. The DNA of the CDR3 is TGCGCCAGCAGCTTTGGGACAGACGTGTCACCCCTCCACTTT.

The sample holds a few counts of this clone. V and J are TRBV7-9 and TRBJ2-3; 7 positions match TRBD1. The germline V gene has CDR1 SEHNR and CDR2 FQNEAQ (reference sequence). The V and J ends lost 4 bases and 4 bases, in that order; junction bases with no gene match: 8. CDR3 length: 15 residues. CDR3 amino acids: CASSSGTVGPDTQYF. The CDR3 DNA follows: TGTGCCAGCAGCTCCGGGACAGTAGGCCCAGATACGCAGTATTTT.

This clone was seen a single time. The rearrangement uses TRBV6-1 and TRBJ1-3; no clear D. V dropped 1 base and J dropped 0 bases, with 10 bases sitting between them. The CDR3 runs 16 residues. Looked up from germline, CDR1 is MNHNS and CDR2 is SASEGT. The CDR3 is CASSEVRQVSGNTIYF. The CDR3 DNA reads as TGTGCCAGCAGTGAAGTTAGGCAGGTCTCTGGAAACACCATATATTTT.

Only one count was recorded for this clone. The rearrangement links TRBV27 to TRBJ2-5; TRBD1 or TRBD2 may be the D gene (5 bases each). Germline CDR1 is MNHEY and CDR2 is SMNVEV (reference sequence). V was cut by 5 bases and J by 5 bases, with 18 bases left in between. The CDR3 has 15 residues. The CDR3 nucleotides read TGTGCCAGCAGTCCCACCACCGGGGCTTGGGAGACCCAGTACTTC. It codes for CASSPTTGAWETQYF.

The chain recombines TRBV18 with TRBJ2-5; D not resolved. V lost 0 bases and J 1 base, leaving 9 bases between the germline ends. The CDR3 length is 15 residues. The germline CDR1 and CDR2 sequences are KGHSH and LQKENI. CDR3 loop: CASSPPSMSQETQYF. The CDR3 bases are TGTGCCAGCTCACCACCCAGCATGTCCCAAGAGACCCAGTACTTC.

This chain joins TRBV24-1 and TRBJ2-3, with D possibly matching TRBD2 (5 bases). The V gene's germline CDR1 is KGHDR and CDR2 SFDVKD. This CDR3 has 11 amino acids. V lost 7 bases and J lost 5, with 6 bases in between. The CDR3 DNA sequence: TGTGCCACCAGCCGGGGAGATACGCAGTATTTT. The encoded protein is CATSRGDTQYF.

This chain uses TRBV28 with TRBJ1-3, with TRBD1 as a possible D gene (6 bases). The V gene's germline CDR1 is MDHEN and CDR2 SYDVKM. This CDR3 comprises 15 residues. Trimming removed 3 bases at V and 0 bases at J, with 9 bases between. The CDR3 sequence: CASSLGGLSGNTIYF. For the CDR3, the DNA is TGTGCCAGCAGTTTGGGGGGCCTCTCTGGAAACACCATATATTTT.

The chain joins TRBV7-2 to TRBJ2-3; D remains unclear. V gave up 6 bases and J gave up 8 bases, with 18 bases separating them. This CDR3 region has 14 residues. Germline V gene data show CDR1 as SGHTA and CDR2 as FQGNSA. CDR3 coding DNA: TGTGCCAGCAGTGTTGACTGGATCCCGGGTACGCAGTATTTT. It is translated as CASSVDWIPGTQYF.

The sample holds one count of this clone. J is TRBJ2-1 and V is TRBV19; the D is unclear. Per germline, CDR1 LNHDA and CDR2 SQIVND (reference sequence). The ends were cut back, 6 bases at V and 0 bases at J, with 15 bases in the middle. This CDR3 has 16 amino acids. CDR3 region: CASSPGQWSSYNEQFF. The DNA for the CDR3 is TGTGCCAGTAGCCCTGGTCAGTGGAGCTCCTACAATGAGCAGTTCTTC.

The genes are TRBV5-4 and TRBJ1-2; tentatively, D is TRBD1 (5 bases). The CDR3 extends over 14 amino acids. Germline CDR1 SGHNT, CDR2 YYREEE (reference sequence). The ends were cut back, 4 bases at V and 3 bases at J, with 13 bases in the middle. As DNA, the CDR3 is TGTGCCAGCAGCGCCGGGACGGCAGACTATGGCTACACCTTC. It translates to CASSAGTADYGYTF.

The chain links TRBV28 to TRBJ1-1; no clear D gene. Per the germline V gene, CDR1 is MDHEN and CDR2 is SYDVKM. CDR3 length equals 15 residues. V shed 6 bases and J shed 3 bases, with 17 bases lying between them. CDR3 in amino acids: CASRSMDREDTEAFF. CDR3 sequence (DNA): TGTGCCAGCAGATCGATGGACCGGGAGGACACTGAAGCTTTCTTT.

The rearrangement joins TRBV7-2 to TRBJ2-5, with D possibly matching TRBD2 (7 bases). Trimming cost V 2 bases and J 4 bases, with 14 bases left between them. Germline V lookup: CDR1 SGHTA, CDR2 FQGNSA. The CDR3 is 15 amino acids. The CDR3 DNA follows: TGTGCCAGCAGCTTATACGGACAGCGGGGAGAGACCCAGTACTTC. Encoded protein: CASSLYGQRGETQYF.

CDR3 DNA: TGTGCCAGCAGCCCCTACAGGGATGAGCAGTACTTC. Translating it yields CASSPYRDEQYF. The rearrangement joins TRBV7-8 to TRBJ2-7, with TRBD1 as a possible D gene (6 bases). Per the germline V gene, CDR1 is SGHVS and CDR2 is FQNEAQ. With 5 bases removed from V and 7 bases from J, the gap between germline ends came to 12 bases. The CDR3 contains 12 residues.

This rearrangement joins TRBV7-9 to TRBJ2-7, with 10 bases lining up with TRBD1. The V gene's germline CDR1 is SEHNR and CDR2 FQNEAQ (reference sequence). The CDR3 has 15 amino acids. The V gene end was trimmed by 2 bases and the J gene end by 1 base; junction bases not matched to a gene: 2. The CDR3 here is CASSLWGQGSYEQYF. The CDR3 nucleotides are TGTGCCAGCAGCTTATGGGGACAGGGGTCCTACGAGCAGTACTTC.

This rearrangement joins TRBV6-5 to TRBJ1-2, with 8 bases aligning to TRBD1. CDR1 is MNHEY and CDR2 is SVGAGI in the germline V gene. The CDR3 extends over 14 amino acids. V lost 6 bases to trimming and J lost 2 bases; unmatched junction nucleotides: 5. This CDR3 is CASRPGQANYGYTF. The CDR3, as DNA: TGTGCCAGCAGACCGGGACAGGCCAACTATGGCTACACCTTC.

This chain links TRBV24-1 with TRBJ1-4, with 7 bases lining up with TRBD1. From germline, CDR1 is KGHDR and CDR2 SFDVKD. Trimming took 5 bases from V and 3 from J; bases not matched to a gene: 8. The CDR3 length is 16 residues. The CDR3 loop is CATSAGGAGPNEKLFF. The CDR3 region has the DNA TGTGCCACCAGTGCAGGGGGGGCCGGCCCTAATGAAAAACTGTTTTTT.

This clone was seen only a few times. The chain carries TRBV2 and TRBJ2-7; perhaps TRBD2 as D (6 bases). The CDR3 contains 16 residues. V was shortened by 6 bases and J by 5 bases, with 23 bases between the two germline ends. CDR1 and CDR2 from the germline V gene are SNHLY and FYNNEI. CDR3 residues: CASRRSGGTGGNEQYF. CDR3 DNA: TGTGCCAGCAGGCGCAGTGGGGGGACGGGTGGCAACGAGCAGTACTTC. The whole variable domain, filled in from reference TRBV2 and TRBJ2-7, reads EPEVTQTPSHQVTQMGQEVILRCVPISNHLYFYWYRQILGQKVEFLVSFYNNEISEKSEIFDDQFSVERPDGSNFTLKIRSTKLEDSAMYFCASRRSGGTGGNEQYFGPGTRLTVT.

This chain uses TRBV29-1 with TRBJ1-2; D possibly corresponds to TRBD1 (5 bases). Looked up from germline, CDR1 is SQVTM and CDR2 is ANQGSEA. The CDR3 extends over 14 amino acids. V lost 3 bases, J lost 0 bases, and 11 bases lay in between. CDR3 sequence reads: CSVDPPGTNYGYTF. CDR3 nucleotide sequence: TGCAGCGTTGACCCTCCAGGGACTAACTATGGCTACACCTTC.

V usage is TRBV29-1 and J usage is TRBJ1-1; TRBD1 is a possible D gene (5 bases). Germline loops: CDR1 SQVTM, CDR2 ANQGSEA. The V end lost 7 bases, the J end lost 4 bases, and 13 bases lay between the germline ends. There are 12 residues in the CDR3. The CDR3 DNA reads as TGCAGCGGATCGACAGCGGGCACTGAAGCTTTCTTT. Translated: CSGSTAGTEAFF.

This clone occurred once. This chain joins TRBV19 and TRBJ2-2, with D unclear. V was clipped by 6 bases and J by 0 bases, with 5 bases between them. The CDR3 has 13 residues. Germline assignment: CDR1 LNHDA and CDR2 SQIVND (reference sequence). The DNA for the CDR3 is TGTGCCAGTAGGCACCCGAACACCGGGGAGCTGTTTTTT. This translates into CASRHPNTGELFF.

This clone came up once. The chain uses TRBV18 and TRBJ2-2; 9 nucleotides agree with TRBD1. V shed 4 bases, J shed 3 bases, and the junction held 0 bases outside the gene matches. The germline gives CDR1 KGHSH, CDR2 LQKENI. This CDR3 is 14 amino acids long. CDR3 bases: TGTGCCAGCTCACGGGACAGGGACACCGGGGAGCTGTTTTTT. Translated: CASSRDRDTGELFF.

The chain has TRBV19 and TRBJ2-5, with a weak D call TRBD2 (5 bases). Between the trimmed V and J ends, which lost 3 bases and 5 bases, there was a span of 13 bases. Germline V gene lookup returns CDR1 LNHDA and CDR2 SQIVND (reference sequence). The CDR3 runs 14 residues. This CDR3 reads CASSMDPRGETQYF. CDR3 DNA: TGTGCCAGTAGTATGGACCCCCGCGGGGAGACCCAGTACTTC.

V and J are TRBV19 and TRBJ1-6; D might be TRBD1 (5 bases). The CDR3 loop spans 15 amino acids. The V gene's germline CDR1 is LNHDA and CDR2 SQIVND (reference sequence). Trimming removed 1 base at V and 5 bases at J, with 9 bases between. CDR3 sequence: CASSIGGTDNSPLHF. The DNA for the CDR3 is TGTGCCAGTAGTATAGGAGGGACGGATAATTCACCCCTCCACTTT.